This TCR beta chain stems from a study of CD8+ T cells in alopecia areata. Study details: After 6 to 18 months of tofacitinib, follow-up continued 6 months off drug.

Details on this clone: What it binds is unknown.

Points from the study as a whole: Lesional scalp, especially alopecia totalis/universalis, showed higher clonality than normal scalp. TCR sharing across patients was less clear than in mice, possibly HLA-related. Sequencing of scalp tissue also captures the resident alphabeta T cells of normal skin.

The authors extracted RNA and reverse transcribed it into cDNA as the sequencing template. The data were produced by immunoSEQ multiplex PCR, yet TCRdb's version contains in-frame clones alone and is incomplete. This sample has 12,000 or so clones; over 55% occur once, and the top ten carry roughly 15%. The germline V gene encodes CDR1 MNHEY and CDR2 SMNVEV (reference sequence). V was clipped by 5 bases and J by 12 bases; unmatched bases: 5. The CDR3 length is 12 residues. Specimens obtained from alopecia areata patients comprised lesional scalp punch biopsies and peripheral blood. The TCR was taken from a human donor with alopecia areata. Source material: skin. The chain employs TRBV27 and TRBJ2-1; 9 bases map to TRBD1. The CDR3 DNA follows: TGTGCCAGCAGTCAGACAGGGGGTCCGCAGTTCTTC. Translation: CASSQTGGPQFF.